Shown below are 8 T cell receptor beta chains from a single sample sequenced in a study of T cell responses to AZD1222 COVID-19 vaccine. Sequenced by immunoSEQ multiplex PCR; TCRdb stores in-frame clones only, minus some. Among 130,000 to 150,000 clones listed, approximately 90% were seen once. Specimen: peripheral blood, collected on day 0 of AZD1222 vaccination. These receptors all stem from an adult in good health.

The chain couples TRBV5-1 to TRBJ2-1, with D uncertain. The CDR3 has 12 amino acids. Germline V gene sequence: CDR1 SGHRS, CDR2 YFSETQ. The V end was cut by 4 bases, the J end by 6 bases, with 8 bases between. For the CDR3, the DNA is TGCGCCAGCAGCCTTCAAACCAATGAGCAGTTCTTC. Amino acid sequence: CASSLQTNEQFF.

V gene TRBV9 combines with J gene TRBJ2-3; D remains ambiguous. V lost 4 bases to trimming and J lost 3 bases, with 6 bases between them. The CDR3 has 12 residues. Looked up from germline, CDR1 is SGDLS and CDR2 is YYNGEE. For the CDR3, the DNA is TGTGCCAGCAGCCCCGTAACAGATACGCAGTATTTT. Its protein product is CASSPVTDTQYF. Full variable domain (rest looked up from reference TRBV9 and TRBJ2-3): DSGVTQTPKHLITATGQRVTLRCSPRSGDLSVYWYQQSLDQGLQFLIQYYNGEERAKGNILERFSAQQFPDLHSELNLSSLELGDSALYFCASSPVTDTQYFGPGTRLTVL.

The rearrangement uses TRBV18 and TRBJ2-7; 8 nucleotides align to TRBD1. This CDR3 has 14 amino acids. V trimming: 3 bases; J trimming: 2 bases; junction bases outside the gene matches: 3. The germline V gene has CDR1 KGHSH and CDR2 LQKENI. As DNA, the CDR3 is TGTGCCAGCTCACCGGGGACAGGTGCCTACGAGCAGTACTTC. Translating it yields CASSPGTGAYEQYF. Complete variable domain (other parts from reference TRBV18 and TRBJ2-7): NAGVMQNPRHLVRRRGQEARLRCSPMKGHSHVYWYRQLPEEGLKFMVYLQKENIIDESGMPKERFSAEFPKEGPSILRIQQVVRGDSAAYFCASSPGTGAYEQYFGPGTRLTVT.

CDR3 DNA: TGTGCCAGCAGCTTTGGGCCGTTGGGTGGGACTGTCCTCCACTTT. The encoded protein is CASSFGPLGGTVLHF. This chain uses TRBV7-2 with TRBJ1-6, with D maybe TRBD1 (5 bases). CDR3 length: 15 amino acids. From germline, CDR1 is SGHTA and CDR2 FQGNSA. V was shortened by 3 bases and J by 15 bases, with 21 bases between the two germline ends. Looking up the rest from reference TRBV7-2 and TRBJ1-6 gives the full variable domain: GAGVSQSPSNKVTEKGKDVELRCDPISGHTALYWYRQSLGQGLEFLIYFQGNSAPDKSGLPSDRFSAERTGGSVSTLTIQRTQQEDSAVYLCASSFGPLGGTVLHFGNGTRLTVT.

This chain links TRBV24-1 with TRBJ1-2, with D possibly matching TRBD1 (6 bases). This CDR3 region has 13 residues. V was trimmed by 7 bases and J by 1 base, leaving 9 bases between them. CDR1 and CDR2 from the germline V gene are KGHDR and SFDVKD. CDR3 DNA sequence: TGTGCCACCAGAGGGGGGGGTAACTATGGCTACACCTTC. This codes for CATRGGGNYGYTF.

CDR3: CASSEQSPYGYTF. In DNA, the CDR3 is TGTGCCAGCAGTGAACAGTCTCCCTATGGCTACACCTTC. The chain links TRBV2 to TRBJ1-2; unclear D gene. The CDR3 is 13 residues long. Germline V CDR1 and CDR2: SNHLY, FYNNEI. Trimming stripped 2 bases from V and 4 bases from J, with 8 bases between.

V usage is TRBV7-2 and J usage is TRBJ2-3; D possibly corresponds to TRBD2 (7 bases). V was shortened by 5 bases and J by 3 bases, with 21 bases between the two germline ends. The CDR3 runs to 17 residues. The germline gives CDR1 SGHTA, CDR2 FQGNSA. The DNA of the CDR3 is TGTGCCAGCAGCCCTCAGTCGGGGGGCCTTGGAACAGATACGCAGTATTTT. This gives the protein CASSPQSGGLGTDTQYF.

CDR3 DNA sequence: TGCGCCACTGGAACGGGACCTCCTCCCCAAGAGACCCAGTACTTC. Translating it yields CATGTGPPPQETQYF. This sequence joins TRBV5-1 and TRBJ2-5; D is possibly TRBD1 or TRBD2 (5 bases each). Germline CDR1 SGHRS, CDR2 YFSETQ. The CDR3 is made up of 15 amino acids. Trimming pared 9 bases from V and 1 base from J, leaving 19 bases between.